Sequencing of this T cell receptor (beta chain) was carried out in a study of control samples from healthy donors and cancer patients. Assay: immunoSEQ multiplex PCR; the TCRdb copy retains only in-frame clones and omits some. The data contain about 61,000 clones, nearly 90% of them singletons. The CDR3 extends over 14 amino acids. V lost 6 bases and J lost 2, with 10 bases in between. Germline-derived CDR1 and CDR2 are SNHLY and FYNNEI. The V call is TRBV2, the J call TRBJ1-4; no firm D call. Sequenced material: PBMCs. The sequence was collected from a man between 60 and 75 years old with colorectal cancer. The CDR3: CASSGRPTNEKLFF. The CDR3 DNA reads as TGTGCCAGCAGCGGTAGACCGACTAATGAAAAACTGTTTTTT.